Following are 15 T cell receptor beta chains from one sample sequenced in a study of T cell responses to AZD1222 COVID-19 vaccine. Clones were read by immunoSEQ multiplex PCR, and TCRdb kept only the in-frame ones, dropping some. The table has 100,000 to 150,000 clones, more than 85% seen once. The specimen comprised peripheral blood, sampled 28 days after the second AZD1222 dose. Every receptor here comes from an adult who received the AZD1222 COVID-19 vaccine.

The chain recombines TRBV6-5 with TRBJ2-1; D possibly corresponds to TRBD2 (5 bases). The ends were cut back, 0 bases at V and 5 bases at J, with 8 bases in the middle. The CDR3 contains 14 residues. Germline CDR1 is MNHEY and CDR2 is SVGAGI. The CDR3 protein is CASSYSRANNEQFF. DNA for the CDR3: TGTGCCAGCAGTTACTCGAGGGCGAACAATGAGCAGTTCTTC.

CDR3 protein: CASQGGVNQPQHF. The CDR3 DNA follows: TGTGCCAGCCAAGGAGGGGTCAATCAGCCCCAGCATTTT. The chain carries TRBV6-5 and TRBJ1-5; D might be TRBD1 (5 bases). The CDR3 has 13 amino acids. With 8 bases removed from V and 3 bases from J, the gap between germline ends came to 11 bases. From germline, CDR1 is MNHEY and CDR2 SVGAGI.

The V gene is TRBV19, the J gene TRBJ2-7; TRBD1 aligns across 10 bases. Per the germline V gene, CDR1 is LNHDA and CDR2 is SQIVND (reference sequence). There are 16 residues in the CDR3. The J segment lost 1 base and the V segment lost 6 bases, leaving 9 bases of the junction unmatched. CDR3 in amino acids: CASRATGTGASYEQYF. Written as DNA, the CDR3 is TGTGCCAGTAGAGCCACCGGGACAGGGGCTTCCTACGAGCAGTACTTC.

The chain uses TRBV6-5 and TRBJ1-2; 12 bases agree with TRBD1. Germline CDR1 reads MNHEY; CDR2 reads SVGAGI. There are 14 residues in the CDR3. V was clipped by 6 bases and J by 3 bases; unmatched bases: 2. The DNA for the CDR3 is TGTGCCAGCAGGGGACAGGGGGCTGACTATGGCTACACCTTC. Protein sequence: CASRGQGADYGYTF.

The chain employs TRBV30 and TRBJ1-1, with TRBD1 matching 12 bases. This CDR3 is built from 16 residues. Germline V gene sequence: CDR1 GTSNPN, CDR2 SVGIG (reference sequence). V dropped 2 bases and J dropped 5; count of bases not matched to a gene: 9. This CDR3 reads CAWSLPRDRGRTEAFF. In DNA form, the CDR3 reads TGTGCCTGGAGTCTACCCCGGGACAGGGGGCGAACTGAAGCTTTCTTT.

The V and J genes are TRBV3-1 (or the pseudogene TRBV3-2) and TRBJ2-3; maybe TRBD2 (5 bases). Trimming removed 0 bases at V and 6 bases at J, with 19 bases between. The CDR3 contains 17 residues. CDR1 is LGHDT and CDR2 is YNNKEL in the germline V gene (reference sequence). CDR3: CASSQEMTTLRIDTQYF. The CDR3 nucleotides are TGTGCCAGCAGCCAAGAAATGACTACCCTTCGGATCGATACGCAGTATTTT.

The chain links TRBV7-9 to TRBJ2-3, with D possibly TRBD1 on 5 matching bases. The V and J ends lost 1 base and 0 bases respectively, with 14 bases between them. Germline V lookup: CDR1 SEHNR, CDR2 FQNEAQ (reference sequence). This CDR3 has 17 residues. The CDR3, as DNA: TGTGCCAGCAGCTTAGGGGGCTGGGCAGGCAGCACAGATACGCAGTATTTT. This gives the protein CASSLGGWAGSTDTQYF.

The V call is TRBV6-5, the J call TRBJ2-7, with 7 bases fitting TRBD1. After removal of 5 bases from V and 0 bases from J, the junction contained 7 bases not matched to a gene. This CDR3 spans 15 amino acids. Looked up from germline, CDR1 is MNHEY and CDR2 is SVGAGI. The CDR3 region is CASSPTGASSYEQYF. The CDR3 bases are TGTGCCAGCAGTCCTACAGGGGCCTCCTCCTACGAGCAGTACTTC.

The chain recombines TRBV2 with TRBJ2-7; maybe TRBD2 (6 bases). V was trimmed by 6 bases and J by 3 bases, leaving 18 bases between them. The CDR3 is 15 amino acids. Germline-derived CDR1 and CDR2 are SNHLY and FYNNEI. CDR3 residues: CASRLRDAGNYEQYF. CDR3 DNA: TGTGCCAGCAGATTACGGGACGCGGGAAACTACGAGCAGTACTTC.

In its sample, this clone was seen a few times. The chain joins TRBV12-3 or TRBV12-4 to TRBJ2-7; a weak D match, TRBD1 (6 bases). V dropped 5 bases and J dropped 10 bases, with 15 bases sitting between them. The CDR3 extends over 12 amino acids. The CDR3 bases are TGTGCCAGCAGTCTATCGAACAGGGAACAGTACTTC. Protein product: CASSLSNREQYF.

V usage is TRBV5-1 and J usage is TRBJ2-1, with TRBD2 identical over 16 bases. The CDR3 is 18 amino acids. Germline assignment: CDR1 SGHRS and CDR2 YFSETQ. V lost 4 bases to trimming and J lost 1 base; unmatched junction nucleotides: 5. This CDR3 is CASSGMGLAGGSYNEQFF. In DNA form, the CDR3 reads TGCGCCAGCAGCGGGATGGGACTAGCGGGGGGGTCCTACAATGAGCAGTTCTTC.

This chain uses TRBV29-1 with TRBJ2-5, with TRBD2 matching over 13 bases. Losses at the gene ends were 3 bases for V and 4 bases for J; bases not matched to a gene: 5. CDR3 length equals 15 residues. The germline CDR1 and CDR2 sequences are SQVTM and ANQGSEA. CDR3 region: CSVEKLAGGVETQYF. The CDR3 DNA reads TGCAGCGTTGAGAAACTAGCGGGAGGGGTAGAGACCCAGTACTTC.

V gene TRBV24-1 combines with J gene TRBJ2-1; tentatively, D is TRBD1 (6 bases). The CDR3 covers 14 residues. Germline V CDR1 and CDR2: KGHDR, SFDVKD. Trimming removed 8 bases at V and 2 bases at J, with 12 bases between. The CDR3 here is CATMGHPAYNEQFF. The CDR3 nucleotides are TGTGCCACCATGGGACACCCGGCCTACAATGAGCAGTTCTTC.

CDR3 in amino acids: CASSQGLSYEQYF. CDR3 nucleotides: TGTGCCAGCAGCCAAGGACTTTCCTACGAGCAGTACTTC. The V and J genes are TRBV7-9 and TRBJ2-7; tentatively, D is TRBD2 (5 bases). Trimming cost V 5 bases and J 1 base, with 9 bases left between them. Germline V gives CDR1 SEHNR, CDR2 FQNEAQ (reference sequence). The CDR3 spans 13 residues.

The CDR3 spells CASRLAKASGLPSYNEQFF. The DNA for the CDR3 is TGTGCAAGTCGCTTAGCTAAGGCTAGCGGGTTACCCTCCTACAATGAGCAGTTCTTC. The chain has TRBV12-2 and TRBJ2-1; TRBD2 is the table's D call and was not checked against the DNA. TRBV12-2 is noted as a pseudogene. The CDR3 consists of 19 residues.